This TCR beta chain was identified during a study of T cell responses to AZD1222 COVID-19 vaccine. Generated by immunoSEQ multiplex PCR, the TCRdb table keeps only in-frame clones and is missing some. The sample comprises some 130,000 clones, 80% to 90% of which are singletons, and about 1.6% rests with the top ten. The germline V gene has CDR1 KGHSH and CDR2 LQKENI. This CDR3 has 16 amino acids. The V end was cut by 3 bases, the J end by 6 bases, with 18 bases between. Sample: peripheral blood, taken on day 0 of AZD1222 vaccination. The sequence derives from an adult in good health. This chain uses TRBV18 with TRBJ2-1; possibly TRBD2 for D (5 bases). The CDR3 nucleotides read TGTGCCAGCTCACCGCCTCGGGGTACCGAACGCAATGAGCAGTTCTTC. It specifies CASSPPRGTERNEQFF.